The entry below describes one TCR beta chain. The sample comes from a study of PD-L1 blockade in urothelial cancer. Clones were sequenced by immunoSEQ multiplex PCR, and TCRdb holds only the in-frame ones, with some missing. This table has around 120,000 clones, about 85% appearing once. The CDR3 length is 12 residues. Germline CDR1 is SQVTM and CDR2 is ANQGSEA. Trimming took off 1 base at V and 7 bases at J, with 8 bases between the two ends. Here the sequenced sample was PBMCs, taken around atezolizumab (anti-PD-L1) treatment. The receptor was derived from a man aged 50-59 years with urothelial cancer. This chain connects TRBV29-1 to TRBJ1-3, with D unresolved. The CDR3 here is CSVEGQRNTIYF. The DNA for the CDR3 is TGCAGCGTTGAAGGGCAGAGGAACACCATATATTTT.